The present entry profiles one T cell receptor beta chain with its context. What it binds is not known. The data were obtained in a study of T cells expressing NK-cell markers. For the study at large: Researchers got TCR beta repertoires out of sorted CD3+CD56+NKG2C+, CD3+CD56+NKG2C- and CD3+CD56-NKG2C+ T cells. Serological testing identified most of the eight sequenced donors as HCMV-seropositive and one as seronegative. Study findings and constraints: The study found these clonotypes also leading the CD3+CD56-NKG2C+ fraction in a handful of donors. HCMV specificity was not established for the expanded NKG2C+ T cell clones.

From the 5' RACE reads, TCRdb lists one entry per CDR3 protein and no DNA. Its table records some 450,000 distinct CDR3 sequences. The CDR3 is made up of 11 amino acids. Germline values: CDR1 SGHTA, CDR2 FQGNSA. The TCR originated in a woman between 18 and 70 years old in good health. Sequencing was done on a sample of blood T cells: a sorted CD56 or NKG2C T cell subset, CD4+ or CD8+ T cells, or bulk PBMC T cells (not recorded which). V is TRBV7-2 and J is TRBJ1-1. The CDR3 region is CASSSAWFAFF.